This T cell receptor (beta chain) was documented in a study of radiotherapy plus CTLA-4 blockade in lung cancer. The V end lost 5 bases, the J end lost 4 bases, and 14 bases lay between the germline ends. The CDR3 extends over 14 amino acids. The germline gives CDR1 MGHDK, CDR2 SYGVNS. Libraries were prepared by immunoSEQ multiplex PCR; TCRdb keeps only in-frame clonotypes and omits some of them. The repertoire holds tens of thousands of clones, with 65% to 80% as singletons. This clone was seen more than once but under ten times. The sequencing here drew on peripheral blood, taken from a patient treated with radiotherapy plus ipilimumab. V gene TRBV25-1 combines with J gene TRBJ1-1; tentatively, D is TRBD1 (6 bases). This sequence was found in a human donor with non-small cell lung cancer whose response to radiotherapy plus ipilimumab could not be evaluated. The CDR3 DNA follows: TGTGCCAGCAGTACACAGGGTCGAGGCACTGAAGCTTTCTTT. Protein: CASSTQGRGTEAFF.